Sequencing of this T cell receptor (beta chain) was carried out in a study of T cell changes during pregnancy in multiple sclerosis. Here immunoSEQ multiplex PCR was the method, and the copy in TCRdb shows in-frame clones only, minus some. The data contain tens of thousands of clones, more than 80% of them singletons. This CDR3 region has 16 residues. Germline CDR1 GTSNPN, CDR2 SVGIG (reference sequence). Losses at the gene ends were 3 bases for V and 8 bases for J; bases not matched to a gene: 9. Sample: peripheral blood, taken in the third trimester of pregnancy. This TCR came from a female donor with multiple sclerosis, enrolled in a pregnancy study. The chain uses TRBV30 and TRBJ1-6; 11 nucleotides line up with TRBD1. The CDR3 here is CAWSAPGTGGDSPLHF. CDR3 in DNA: TGTGCCTGGAGCGCCCCAGGGACAGGGGGGGATTCACCCCTCCACTTT.